A selection of T cell receptor beta chains follows, all from one sample in a study of immune cell composition in non-small cell lung cancer. The data were produced by immunoSEQ multiplex PCR, yet TCRdb's version contains in-frame clones alone and is incomplete. The table lists 3,000 to 3,500 clones, about 83% of them singletons. The source material was lung tumor tissue. The receptors were gathered from a human donor with non-small cell lung cancer. CDR3s include the opening cysteine and the closing phenylalanine or tryptophan. Fields, in order: D gene, J gene, V gene, clone size, CDR3 length, CDR3 DNA, CDR3 protein. The D gene is left open where the match is weak. Expanded clones get a size class; other rows say once, few or many, or leave the size out.

>NA|TRBJ1-5|TRBV27|NA|16
TGTGCCAGCAGGCCCCAGGGGTTGGGGGGCAATCAGCCCCAGCATTTT
CASRPQGLGGNQPQHF
>NA|TRBJ2-1|TRBV6-4|NA|15
TGTGCCAGCAGCCGGGGGGCGTCGAACTACAATGAGCAGTTCTTC
CASSRGASNYNEQFF
>NA|TRBJ2-1|TRBV20-1|once|11
TGCAGTGCTAGAGGAGCCCTAGAGCAGTTCTTC
CSARGALEQFF
>NA|TRBJ1-2|TRBV6-1|few|15
TGTGCCAGCAGTGAACCGATTCAGGGTGAAGATGGCTACACCTTC
CASSEPIQGEDGYTF
>NA|TRBJ2-5|TRBV2|NA|14
TGTGCCAGCAGTGAAGTAGGGGGTCAAGAGACCCAGTACTTC
CASSEVGGQETQYF
>NA|TRBJ2-5|TRBV4-1|NA|13
TGCGCCAGCAGCCAGAGGGGGCAAGAGACCCAGTACTTC
CASSQRGQETQYF
>NA|TRBJ1-2|TRBV14|NA|15
TGTGCCAGCAGCCAAGCAGGCGGGGAATGGGGCGGCTACACCTTC
CASSQAGGEWGGYTF
>TRBD1|TRBJ2-2|TRBV18|few|16
TGTGCCAGCTCAAATCCGGGACAGGGGGCGACCGGGGAGCTGTTTTTT
CASSNPGQGATGELFF
>NA|TRBJ1-1|TRBV7-9|NA|16
TGTGCCAGCAGCTTAGTAACAGGGTCCATGAACACTGAAGCTTTCTTT
CASSLVTGSMNTEAFF
>TRBD1|TRBJ1-5|TRBV7-9|NA|14
TGTGCCAGCAGTTCTGACAGGGTTAACCAGCCCCAGCATTTT
CASSSDRVNQPQHF
>TRBD2|TRBJ2-3|TRBV4-3|NA|17
TGCGCCAGCAGCCAAGAGCCCAGCGGGAGGGGAATAGATACGCAGTATTTT
CASSQEPSGRGIDTQYF
>TRBD1|TRBJ1-3|TRBV14|NA|18
TGTGCCAGCAGCCAAGAAGGGGGCGACCCTTTCTCTGGAAACACCATATATTTT
CASSQEGGDPFSGNTIYF
>NA|TRBJ2-5|TRBV7-2|NA|15
TGTGCCAGCAGCTTATGGCTGGGGGCCCAAGAGACCCAGTACTTC
CASSLWLGAQETQYF
>NA|TRBJ2-4|TRBV9|NA|15
TGTGCCAGCTCAGGGCTTGGAATAGCCAAAAACATTCAGTACTTC
CASSGLGIAKNIQYF
>TRBD1|TRBJ2-2|TRBV4-1|NA|15
TGCGCCAGCAGCCCGGGACAGGGGGCGAGCGGGGAGCTGTTTTTT
CASSPGQGASGELFF
>NA|TRBJ1-2|TRBV30|NA|16
TGTGCCTGGAGTCTAGGGGCAGGGGCCGGGAACTATGGCTACACCTTC
CAWSLGAGAGNYGYTF
>TRBD2|TRBJ2-3|TRBV2|NA|18
TGTGCCAGCAGGGAACTAGCGGGAGGGTCTTACGCAACAGATACGCAGTATTTT
CASRELAGGSYATDTQYF
>NA|TRBJ2-7|TRBV2|few|12
TGTGCCAGCAGGCTGAGCTCCTACGAGCAGTACTTC
CASRLSSYEQYF
>TRBD1|TRBJ1-4|TRBV30|NA|12
TGTGCCTACCAGGGGGGCCTTGAAAAACTGTTTTTT
CAYQGGLEKLFF
>NA|TRBJ1-6|TRBV5-1|few|18
TGCGCCAGCAGCTTGGGAAATACCGGGTCAGGGGCTAATTCACCCCTCCACTTT
CASSLGNTGSGANSPLHF
>TRBD1|TRBJ1-6|TRBV19|few|18
TGTGCCAGTAGCACCACAGGGGGCACGGGATCGAATCATTCACCCCTCCACTTT
CASSTTGGTGSNHSPLHF
>TRBD1|TRBJ2-3|TRBV23-1|NA|15
TGCGCCAGAGATACGGGACAGGGTAAGCCAGATACGCAGTATTTT
CARDTGQGKPDTQYF
>TRBD2|TRBJ2-3|TRBV19|NA|14
TGTGCCAGTGGGGGGGGACTAGCTACAGATACGCAGTATTTT
CASGGGLATDTQYF
>NA|TRBJ2-5|TRBV6-1|NA|15
TGTGCCAGCAGTGAAGAGGGAGGAAGGGGAGAGACCCAGTACTTC
CASSEEGGRGETQYF
>TRBD2|TRBJ2-5|TRBV29-1|NA|14
TGCAGCGTTGAAGAAACTAGCGGGCTAGAGACCCAGTACTTC
CSVEETSGLETQYF